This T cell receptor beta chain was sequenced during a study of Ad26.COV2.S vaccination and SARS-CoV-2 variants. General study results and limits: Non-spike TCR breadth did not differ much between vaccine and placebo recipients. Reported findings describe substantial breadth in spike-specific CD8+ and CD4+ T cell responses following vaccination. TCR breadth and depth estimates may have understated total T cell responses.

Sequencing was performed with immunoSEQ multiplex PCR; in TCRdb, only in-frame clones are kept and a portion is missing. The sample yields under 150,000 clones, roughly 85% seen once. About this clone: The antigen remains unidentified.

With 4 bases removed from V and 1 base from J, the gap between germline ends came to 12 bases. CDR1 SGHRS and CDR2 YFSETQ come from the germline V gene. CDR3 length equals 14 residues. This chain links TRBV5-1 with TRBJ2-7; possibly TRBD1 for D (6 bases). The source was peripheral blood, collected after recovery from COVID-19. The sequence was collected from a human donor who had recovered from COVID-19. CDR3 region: CASSIRTGSYEQYF. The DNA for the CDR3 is TGCGCCAGCAGCATTAGAACAGGGTCCTACGAGCAGTACTTC.